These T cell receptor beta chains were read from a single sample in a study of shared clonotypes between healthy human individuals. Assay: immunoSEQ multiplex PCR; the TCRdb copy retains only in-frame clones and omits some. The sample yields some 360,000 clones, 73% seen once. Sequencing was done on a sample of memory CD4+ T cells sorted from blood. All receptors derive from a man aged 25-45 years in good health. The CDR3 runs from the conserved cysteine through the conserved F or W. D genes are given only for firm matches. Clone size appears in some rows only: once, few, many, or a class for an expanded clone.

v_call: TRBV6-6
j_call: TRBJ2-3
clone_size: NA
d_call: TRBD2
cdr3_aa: CASRSSGSTDTQYF
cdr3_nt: TGTGCCAGCAGATCTAGCGGGAGCACAGATACGCAGTATTTT

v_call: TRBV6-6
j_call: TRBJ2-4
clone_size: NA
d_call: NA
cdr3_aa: CASSYSGNSAKNIQYF
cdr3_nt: TGTGCCAGCAGTTACTCCGGTAACTCGGCCAAAAACATTCAGTACTTC

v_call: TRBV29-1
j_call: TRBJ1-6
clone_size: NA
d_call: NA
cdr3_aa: CSVAQGSGSPLHF
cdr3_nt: TGCAGCGTGGCACAGGGAAGTGGTTCACCCCTCCACTTT

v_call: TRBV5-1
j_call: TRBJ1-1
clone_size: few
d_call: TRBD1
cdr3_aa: CASSLQGAAEAFF
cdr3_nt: TGCGCCAGCAGCTTACAGGGGGCCGCTGAAGCTTTCTTT

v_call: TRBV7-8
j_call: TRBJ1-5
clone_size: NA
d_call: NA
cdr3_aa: CASSRTGLFTQPQHF
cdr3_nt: TGTGCCAGCAGCCGTACAGGGTTGTTTACTCAGCCCCAGCATTTT

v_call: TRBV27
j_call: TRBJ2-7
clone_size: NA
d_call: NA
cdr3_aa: CASSLSWRYEQYF
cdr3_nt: TGTGCCAGCAGTTTATCCTGGCGGTACGAGCAGTACTTC

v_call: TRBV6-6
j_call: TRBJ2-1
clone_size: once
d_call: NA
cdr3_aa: CASSWTGEQFF
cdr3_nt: TGTGCCAGCAGTTGGACCGGGGAGCAGTTCTTC

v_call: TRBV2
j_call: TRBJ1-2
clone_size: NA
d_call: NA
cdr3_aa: CASSVRSTTYGYTF
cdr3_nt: TGTGCCAGCAGCGTGAGGTCCACTACTTATGGCTACACCTTC

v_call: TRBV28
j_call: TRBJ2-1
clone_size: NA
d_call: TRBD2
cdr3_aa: CASSFVLAELNEQFF
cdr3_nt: TGTGCCAGCAGTTTTGTCCTAGCGGAGCTCAATGAGCAGTTCTTC

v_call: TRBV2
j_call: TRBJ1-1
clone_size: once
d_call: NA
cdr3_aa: CASSEDMGSAFF
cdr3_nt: TGTGCCAGCAGTGAAGACATGGGGTCGGCTTTCTTT

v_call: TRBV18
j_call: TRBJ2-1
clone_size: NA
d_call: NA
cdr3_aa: CASSPTQDNEQFF
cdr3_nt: TGTGCCAGCTCACCTACCCAGGACAATGAGCAGTTCTTC

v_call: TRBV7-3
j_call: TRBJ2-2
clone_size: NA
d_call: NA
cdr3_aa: CASSSTLNAGELFF
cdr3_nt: TGTGCCAGCAGCTCGACTCTAAACGCCGGGGAGCTGTTTTTT

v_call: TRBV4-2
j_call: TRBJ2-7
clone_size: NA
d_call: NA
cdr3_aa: CASSQDGRVHEQYF
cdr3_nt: TGTGCCAGCAGCCAAGATGGCAGGGTTCACGAGCAGTACTTC

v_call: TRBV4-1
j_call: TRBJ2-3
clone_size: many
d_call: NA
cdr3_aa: CASSQVGRGGQDTQYF
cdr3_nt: TGCGCCAGCAGCCAAGTGGGCAGGGGGGGACAAGATACGCAGTATTTT

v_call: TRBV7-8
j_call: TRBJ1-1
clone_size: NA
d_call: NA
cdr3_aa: CASSTNDLIVEAFF
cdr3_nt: TGTGCCAGCAGCACAAATGACCTCATCGTGGAAGCTTTCTTT

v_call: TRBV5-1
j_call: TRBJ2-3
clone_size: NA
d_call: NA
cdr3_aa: CASRGRPTSTDTQYF
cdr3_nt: TGCGCCAGCAGAGGTAGACCAACTAGCACAGATACGCAGTATTTT

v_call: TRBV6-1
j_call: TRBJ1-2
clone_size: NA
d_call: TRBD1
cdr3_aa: CASSDTGGASGYTF
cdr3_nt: TGTGCCAGCAGTGATACAGGGGGCGCGAGTGGCTACACCTTC

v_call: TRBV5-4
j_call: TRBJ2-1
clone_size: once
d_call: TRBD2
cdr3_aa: CASSRGGPGGSEQFF
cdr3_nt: TGTGCCAGCAGCCGGGGAGGGCCGGGGGGAAGTGAGCAGTTCTTC

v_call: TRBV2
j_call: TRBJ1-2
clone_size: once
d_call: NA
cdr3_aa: CASSGVRGANYGYTF
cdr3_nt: TGTGCCAGCAGTGGGGTCAGAGGAGCTAACTATGGCTACACCTTC

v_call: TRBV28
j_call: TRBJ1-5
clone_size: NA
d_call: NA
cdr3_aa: CASAGTNQPQHF
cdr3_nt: TGTGCCAGCGCAGGGACTAATCAGCCCCAGCATTTT

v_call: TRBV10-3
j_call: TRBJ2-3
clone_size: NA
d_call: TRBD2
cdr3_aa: CAISAGTSGKTDTQYF
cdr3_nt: TGTGCCATCAGCGCGGGTACTAGCGGGAAAACAGATACGCAGTATTTT

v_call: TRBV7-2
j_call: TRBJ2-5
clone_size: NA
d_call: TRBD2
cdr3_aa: CASSLFPRGGSGETQYF
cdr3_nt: TGTGCCAGCAGCTTATTCCCTCGCGGCGGGAGTGGGGAGACCCAGTACTTC

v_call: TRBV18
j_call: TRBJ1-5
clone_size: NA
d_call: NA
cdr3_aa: CASSPGGSLNQPQHF
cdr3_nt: TGTGCCAGCTCACCCGGCGGGTCTTTGAATCAGCCCCAGCATTTT

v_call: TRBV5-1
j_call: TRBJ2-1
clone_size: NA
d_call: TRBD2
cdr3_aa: CASLREPGLADNEQFF
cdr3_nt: TGCGCCAGCCTGAGGGAACCGGGACTAGCGGACAATGAGCAGTTCTTC

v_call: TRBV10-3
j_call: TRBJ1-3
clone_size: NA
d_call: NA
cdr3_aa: CAISEEQRSNTIYF
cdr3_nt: TGTGCCATCAGTGAGGAGCAGCGGTCGAACACCATATATTTT

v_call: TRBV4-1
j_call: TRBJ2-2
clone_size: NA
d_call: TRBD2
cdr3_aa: CATQGTSGSYRTGELFF
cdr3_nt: TGCGCCACCCAGGGGACTAGCGGGAGTTATCGCACCGGGGAGCTGTTTTTT

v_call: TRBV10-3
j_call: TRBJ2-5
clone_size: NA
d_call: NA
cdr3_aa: CAISESQYQETQYF
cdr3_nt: TGTGCCATCAGTGAGTCACAGTACCAAGAGACCCAGTACTTC

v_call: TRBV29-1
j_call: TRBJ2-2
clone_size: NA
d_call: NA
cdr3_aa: CSVRPGANTGELFF
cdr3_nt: TGCAGCGTTCGTCCTGGAGCGAACACCGGGGAGCTGTTTTTT

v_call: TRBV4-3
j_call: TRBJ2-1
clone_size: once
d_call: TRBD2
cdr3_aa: CASSQGASGRLNEQFF
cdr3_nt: TGCGCCAGCAGCCAAGGTGCTAGCGGGAGGTTGAATGAGCAGTTCTTC

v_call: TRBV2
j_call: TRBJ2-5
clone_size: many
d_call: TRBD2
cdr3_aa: CASSVGGERETQYF
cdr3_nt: TGTGCCAGCAGTGTGGGAGGGGAGAGGGAGACCCAGTACTTC

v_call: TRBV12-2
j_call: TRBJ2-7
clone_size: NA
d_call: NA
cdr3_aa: CASRLAKHPHQYEQYF
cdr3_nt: TGTGCAAGTCGCTTAGCCAAACACCCCCATCAATACGAGCAGTACTTC

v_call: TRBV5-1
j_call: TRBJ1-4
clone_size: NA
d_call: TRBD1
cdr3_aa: CASSFGQGEEKLFF
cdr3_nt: TGCGCCAGCAGCTTCGGACAGGGGGAGGAAAAACTGTTTTTT

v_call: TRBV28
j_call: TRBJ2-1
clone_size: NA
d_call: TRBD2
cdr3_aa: CASRPGGLAGGNEQFF
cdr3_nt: TGTGCCAGCAGACCCGGCGGGCTAGCGGGAGGGAATGAGCAGTTCTTC

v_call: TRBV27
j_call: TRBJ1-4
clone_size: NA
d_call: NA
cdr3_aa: CASSLRQRNEKLFF
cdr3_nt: TGTGCCAGCAGTTTGCGGCAGAGAAATGAAAAACTGTTTTTT

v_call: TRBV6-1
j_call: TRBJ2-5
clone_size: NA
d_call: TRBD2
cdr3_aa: CASSLIGLAGVVQYF
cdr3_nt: TGTGCCAGCAGCCTGATAGGACTAGCGGGAGTAGTTCAGTACTTC

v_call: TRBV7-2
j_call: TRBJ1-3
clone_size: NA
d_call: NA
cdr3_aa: CASSLGHLFSGNTIYF
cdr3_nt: TGTGCCAGCAGCTTGGGACACCTGTTCTCTGGAAACACCATATATTTT

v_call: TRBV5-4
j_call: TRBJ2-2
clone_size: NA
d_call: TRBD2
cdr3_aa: CASSFPTSGTTGELFF
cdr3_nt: TGTGCCAGCAGCTTCCCGACTAGCGGCACGACCGGGGAGCTGTTTTTT

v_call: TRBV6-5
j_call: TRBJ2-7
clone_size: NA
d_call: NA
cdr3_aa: CASSSPSQTYEQYF
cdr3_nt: TGTGCCAGCAGTTCCCCCTCACAGACCTACGAGCAGTACTTC

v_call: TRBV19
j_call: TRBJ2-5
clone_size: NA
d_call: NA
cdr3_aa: CASSIQGGQTQYF
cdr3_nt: TGTGCCAGTAGTATTCAGGGGGGACAGACCCAGTACTTC

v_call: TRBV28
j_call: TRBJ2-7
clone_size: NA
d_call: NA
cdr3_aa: CASSLVSAIAPLEYF
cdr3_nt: TGTGCCAGCAGCTTAGTTTCCGCGATAGCACCATTAGAGTACTTC

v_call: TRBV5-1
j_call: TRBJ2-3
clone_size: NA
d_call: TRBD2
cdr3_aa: CASSSSGRATDTQYF
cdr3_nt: TGCGCCAGCAGCTCTAGCGGGAGGGCCACAGATACGCAGTATTTT

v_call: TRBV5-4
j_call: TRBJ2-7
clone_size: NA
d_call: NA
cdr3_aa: CASSSGGLGQSYEQYF
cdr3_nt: TGTGCCAGCAGCTCGGGGGGATTAGGACAGTCCTACGAGCAGTACTTC

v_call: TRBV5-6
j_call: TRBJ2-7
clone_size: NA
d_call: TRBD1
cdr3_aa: CASSPPPGQNSYEQYF
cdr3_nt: TGTGCCAGCAGCCCCCCCCCGGGACAGAATTCCTACGAGCAGTACTTC

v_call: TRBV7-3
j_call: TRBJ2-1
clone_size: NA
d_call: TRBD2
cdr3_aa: CASSSGGEQFF
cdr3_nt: TGTGCCAGCAGCTCGGGGGGTGAGCAGTTCTTC

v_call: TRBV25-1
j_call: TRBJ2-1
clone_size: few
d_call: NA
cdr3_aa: CASSETGAGEQFF
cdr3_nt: TGTGCCAGCAGTGAAACCGGGGCCGGTGAGCAGTTCTTC